What follows are 2 T cell receptor beta chains derived from one specimen sequenced in a study of blood T cell repertoires in COVID-19. Libraries were prepared by immunoSEQ multiplex PCR; TCRdb keeps only in-frame clonotypes and omits some of them. The table includes approximately 250,000 clones, around four fifths detected once. The sequencing input was peripheral blood. These receptors were taken from a woman aged 55-69 years with active or convalescent COVID-19.

The gene calls are TRBV11-3 and TRBJ2-3; a possible D gene is TRBD2 (5 bases). V shed 4 bases and J shed 2 bases, with 13 bases lying between them. This CDR3 spans 15 amino acids. Germline CDR1 reads SGHNT; CDR2 reads YENEEA. The CDR3 loop reads CASSSLATPTDTQYF. CDR3 bases: TGTGCCAGCAGCTCCTTAGCGACCCCCACAGATACGCAGTATTTT.

The CDR3 sequence is CAISEVGNTQYF. CDR3 coding DNA: TGTGCCATCAGTGAAGTGGGCAATACGCAGTATTTT. The rearrangement links TRBV10-3 to TRBJ2-3; D remains unclear. Trimming cost V 3 bases and J 7 bases, with 8 bases left between them. Germline V CDR1 and CDR2: ENHRY, SYGVKD. The CDR3 has 12 residues.